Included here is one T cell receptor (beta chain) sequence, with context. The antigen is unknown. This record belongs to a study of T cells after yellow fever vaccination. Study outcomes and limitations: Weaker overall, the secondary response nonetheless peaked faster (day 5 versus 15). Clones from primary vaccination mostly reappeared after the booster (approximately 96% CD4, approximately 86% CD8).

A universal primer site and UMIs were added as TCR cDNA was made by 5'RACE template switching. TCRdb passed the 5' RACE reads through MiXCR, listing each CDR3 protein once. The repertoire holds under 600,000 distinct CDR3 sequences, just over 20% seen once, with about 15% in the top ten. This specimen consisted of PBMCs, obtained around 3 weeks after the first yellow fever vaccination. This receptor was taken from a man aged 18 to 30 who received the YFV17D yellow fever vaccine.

The CDR3 DNA is TGTGCCAGCAGTTCCAACAGCCTCCAGAACATTCAGTACTTC. This sequence encodes CASSSNSLQNIQYF. The chain uses TRBV6-2 or TRBV6-3 and TRBJ2-4; D ambiguous. CDR1 is MNHEY and CDR2 is SVGEGT in the germline V gene. This CDR3 contains 14 residues. V lost 4 bases, J lost 7 bases, and 14 bases lay in between.